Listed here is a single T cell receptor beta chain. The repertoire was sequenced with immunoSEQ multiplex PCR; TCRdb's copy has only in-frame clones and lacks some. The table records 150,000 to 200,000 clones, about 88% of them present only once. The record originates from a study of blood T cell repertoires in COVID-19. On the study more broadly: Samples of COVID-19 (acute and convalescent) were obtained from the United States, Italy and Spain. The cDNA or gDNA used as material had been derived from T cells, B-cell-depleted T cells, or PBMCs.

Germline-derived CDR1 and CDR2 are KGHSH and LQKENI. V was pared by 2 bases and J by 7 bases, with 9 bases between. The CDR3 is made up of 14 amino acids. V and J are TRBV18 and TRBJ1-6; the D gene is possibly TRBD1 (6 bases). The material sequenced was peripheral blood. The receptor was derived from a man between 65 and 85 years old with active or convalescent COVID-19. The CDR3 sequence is CASSPTGGNSPLHF. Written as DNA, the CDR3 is TGTGCCAGCTCACCAACGGGGGGCAATTCACCCCTCCACTTT.